Shown below are 8 T cell receptor beta chains from a single sample sequenced in a study of T cells in localized non-small cell lung cancer. Assay used: immunoSEQ multiplex PCR; TCRdb lists only in-frame clones, some missing. In the table there are about 30,000 clones, 70% to 90% of which are singletons. The specimen was peripheral blood, collected before any cancer treatment. These receptors came from a woman between 40 and 69 years old with stage I lung adenocarcinoma.

The chain is built from TRBV29-1 and TRBJ1-1; maybe TRBD1 (6 bases). Germline lookup yields CDR1 SQVTM and CDR2 ANQGSEA. This CDR3 is 11 amino acids long. Trimming shortened V by 6 bases and J by 5 bases, and 10 bases separated the two germline ends. This CDR3 is CSVLTGTEAFF. The DNA for the CDR3 is TGCAGCGTACTGACAGGTACTGAAGCTTTCTTT.

V usage is TRBV5-1 and J usage is TRBJ1-4; the D gene is possibly TRBD1 (6 bases). Trimming took 0 bases from V and 8 from J, leaving 14 bases between them. This CDR3 is 15 amino acids long. Looked up from germline, CDR1 is SGHRS and CDR2 is YFSETQ. The CDR3: CASSLGVGGEEKLFF. The DNA of the CDR3 is TGCGCCAGCAGCTTGGGTGTAGGGGGGGAAGAAAAACTGTTTTTT.

This clone has a handful of counts. The chain combines TRBV6-1 with TRBJ2-6; TRBD1 might be the D (6 bases). The CDR3 is 17 residues long. Trimming pared 4 bases from V and 1 base from J, leaving 14 bases between. The germline V gene encodes CDR1 MNHNS and CDR2 SASEGT. The CDR3 reads CASSGRQDLSGANVLTF. Written as DNA, the CDR3 is TGTGCCAGCAGTGGGCGACAGGATTTGTCTGGGGCCAACGTCCTGACTTTC.

The chain combines TRBV9 with TRBJ1-2, with 10 bases that match TRBD1. Germline V gives CDR1 SGDLS, CDR2 YYNGEE. This CDR3 region has 14 residues. V lost 0 bases and J lost 7; bases outside the gene matches: 3. The CDR3: CASSVGDRGRGYTF. The CDR3 region has the DNA TGTGCCAGCAGCGTAGGGGACAGGGGTCGTGGCTACACCTTC.

Only a few counts were recorded for this clone. This chain uses TRBV4-1 with TRBJ2-7; 7 nucleotides align to TRBD2. V lost 0 bases, J lost 0 bases, and 8 bases stayed unmatched. The CDR3 loop spans 17 amino acids. From germline, CDR1 is MGHRA and CDR2 YSYEKL. CDR3 residues: CASSQEASGELSYEQYF. The CDR3 DNA reads as TGCGCCAGCAGCCAAGAAGCCAGCGGGGAGCTCTCCTACGAGCAGTACTTC.

This clone was recorded only once. The rearrangement links TRBV28 to TRBJ2-1; 8 bases map to TRBD2. Germline assignment: CDR1 MDHEN and CDR2 SYDVKM. This CDR3 has 14 amino acids. Unmatched junction bases numbered 7, after V lost 7 bases and J lost 5 bases. The CDR3 loop reads CASTLLAENNEQFF. The CDR3 DNA reads TGTGCCAGCACCCTACTAGCGGAAAACAATGAGCAGTTCTTC.

The CDR3 region is CASSPGQGARTDTQYF. CDR3 coding DNA: TGTGCCAGCAGCCCCGGACAGGGGGCGCGCACAGATACGCAGTATTTT. The chain combines TRBV7-8 with TRBJ2-3; 11 bases agree with TRBD1. There are 16 residues in the CDR3. Germline V CDR1 and CDR2: SGHVS, FQNEAQ. V lost 5 bases and J lost 1; bases outside the gene matches: 5.

The chain uses TRBV19 and TRBJ2-6; 12 nucleotides line up with TRBD1. The V and J ends lost 7 bases and 2 bases, in that order; junction bases with no gene match: 9. The length of the CDR3 is 18 residues. CDR1 is LNHDA and CDR2 is SQIVND in the germline V gene (reference sequence). CDR3 region: CASTLLGQGATGANVLTF. CDR3 nucleotides: TGTGCCAGTACCCTCCTGGGACAGGGGGCGACTGGGGCCAACGTCCTGACTTTC.